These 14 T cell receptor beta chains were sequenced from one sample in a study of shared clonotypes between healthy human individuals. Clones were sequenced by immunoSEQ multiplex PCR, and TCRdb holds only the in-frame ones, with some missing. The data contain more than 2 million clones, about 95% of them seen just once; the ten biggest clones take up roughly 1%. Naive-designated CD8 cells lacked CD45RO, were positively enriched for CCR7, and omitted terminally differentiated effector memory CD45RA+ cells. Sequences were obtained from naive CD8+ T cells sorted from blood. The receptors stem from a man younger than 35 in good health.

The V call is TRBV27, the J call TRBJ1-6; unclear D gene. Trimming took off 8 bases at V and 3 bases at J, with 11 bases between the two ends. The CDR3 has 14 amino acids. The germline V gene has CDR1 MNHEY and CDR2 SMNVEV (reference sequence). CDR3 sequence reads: CASFSRNYNSPLHF. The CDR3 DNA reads TGTGCCAGCTTCTCGAGGAACTATAATTCACCCCTCCACTTT.

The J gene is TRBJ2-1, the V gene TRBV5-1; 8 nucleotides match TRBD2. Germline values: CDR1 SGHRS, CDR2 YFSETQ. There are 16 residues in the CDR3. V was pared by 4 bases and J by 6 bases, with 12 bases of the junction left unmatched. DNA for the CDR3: TGCGCCAGCAGCCCTATCCGGCGGGGGGAGGCCAATGAGCAGTTCTTC. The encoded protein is CASSPIRRGEANEQFF.

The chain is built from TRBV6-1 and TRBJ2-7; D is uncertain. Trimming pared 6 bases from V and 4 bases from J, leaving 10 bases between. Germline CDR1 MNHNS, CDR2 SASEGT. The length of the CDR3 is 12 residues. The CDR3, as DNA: TGTGCCAGCAGGAGCAAAGATTACGAGCAGTACTTC. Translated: CASRSKDYEQYF.

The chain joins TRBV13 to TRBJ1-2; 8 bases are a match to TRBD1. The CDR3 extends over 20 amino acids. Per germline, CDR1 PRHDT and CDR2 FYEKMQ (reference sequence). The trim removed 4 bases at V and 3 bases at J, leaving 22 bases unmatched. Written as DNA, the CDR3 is TGTGCCAGCAGCTCTAATCATGTATTGGAGATGGGGACAGGAGACTATGGCTACACCTTC. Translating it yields CASSSNHVLEMGTGDYGYTF.

The CDR3 nucleotides are TGTGCCAGCAGTTACCCCGGTAGTAGCACAGATACGCAGTATTTT. It yields the protein CASSYPGSSTDTQYF. This chain connects TRBV6-6 to TRBJ2-3; D gene unclear. The CDR3 runs 15 residues. Germline loops: CDR1 MNHNY, CDR2 SVGAGI (reference sequence). The V gene lost 2 bases and the J gene lost 0 bases, with 9 bases spanning the gap.

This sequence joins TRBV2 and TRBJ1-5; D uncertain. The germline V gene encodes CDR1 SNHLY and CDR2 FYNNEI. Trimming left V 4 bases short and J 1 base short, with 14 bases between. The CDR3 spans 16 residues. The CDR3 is CASSGEHLGSNQPQHF. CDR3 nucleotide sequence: TGTGCCAGCAGTGGAGAACATCTCGGAAGCAATCAGCCCCAGCATTTT.

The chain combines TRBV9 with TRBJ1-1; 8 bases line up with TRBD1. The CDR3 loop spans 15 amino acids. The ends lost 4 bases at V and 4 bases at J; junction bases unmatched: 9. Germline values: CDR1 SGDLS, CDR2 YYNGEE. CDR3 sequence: CASSISTGVSTEAFF. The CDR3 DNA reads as TGTGCCAGCAGCATCTCGACAGGGGTGAGCACTGAAGCTTTCTTT.

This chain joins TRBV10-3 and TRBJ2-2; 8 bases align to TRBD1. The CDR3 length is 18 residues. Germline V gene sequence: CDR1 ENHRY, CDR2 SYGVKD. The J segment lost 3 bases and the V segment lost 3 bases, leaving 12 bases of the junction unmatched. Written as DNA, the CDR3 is TGTGCCATCAGTGACCGGACAGGGCACGTCTGGGACACCGGGGAGCTGTTTTTT. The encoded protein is CAISDRTGHVWDTGELFF.

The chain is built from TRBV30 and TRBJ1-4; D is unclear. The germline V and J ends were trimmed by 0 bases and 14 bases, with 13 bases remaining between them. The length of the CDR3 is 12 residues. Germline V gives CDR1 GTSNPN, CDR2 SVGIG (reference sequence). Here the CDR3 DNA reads TGTGCCTGGAGTGTGTCATTCCTCGGGCTGTTTTTT. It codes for CAWSVSFLGLFF.

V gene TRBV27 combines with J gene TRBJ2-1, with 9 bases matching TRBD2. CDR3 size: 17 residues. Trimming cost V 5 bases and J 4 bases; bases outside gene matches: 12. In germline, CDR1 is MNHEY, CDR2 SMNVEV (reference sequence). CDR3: CASSPTSGLAKYNEQFF. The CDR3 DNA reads TGTGCCAGCAGTCCCACTAGCGGACTAGCGAAGTACAATGAGCAGTTCTTC.

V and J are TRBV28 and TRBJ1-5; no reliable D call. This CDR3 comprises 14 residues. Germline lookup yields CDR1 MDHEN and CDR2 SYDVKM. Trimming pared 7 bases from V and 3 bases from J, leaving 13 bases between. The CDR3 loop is CASNFPDLNQPQHF. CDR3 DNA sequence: TGTGCCAGCAACTTTCCGGACCTCAATCAGCCCCAGCATTTT.

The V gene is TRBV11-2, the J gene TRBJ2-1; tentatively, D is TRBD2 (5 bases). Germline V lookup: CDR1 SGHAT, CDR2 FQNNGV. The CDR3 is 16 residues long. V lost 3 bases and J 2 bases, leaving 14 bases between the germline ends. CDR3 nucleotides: TGTGCCAGCAGCTTCTTCACAACTAGTGCCTACAATGAGCAGTTCTTC. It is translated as CASSFFTTSAYNEQFF. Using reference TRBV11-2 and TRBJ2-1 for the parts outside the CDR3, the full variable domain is EAGVAQSPRYKIIEKRQSVAFWCNPISGHATLYWYQQILGQGPKLLIQFQNNGVVDDSQLPKDRFSAERLKGVDSTLKIQPAKLEDSAVYLCASSFFTTSAYNEQFFGPGTRLTVL.

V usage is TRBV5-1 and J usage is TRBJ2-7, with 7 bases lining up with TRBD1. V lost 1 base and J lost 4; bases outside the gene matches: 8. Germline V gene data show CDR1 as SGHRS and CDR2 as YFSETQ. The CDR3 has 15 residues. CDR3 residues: CASSLLRGLEYEQYF. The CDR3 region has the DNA TGCGCCAGCAGCTTGCTGAGGGGGCTTGAGTACGAGCAGTACTTC.

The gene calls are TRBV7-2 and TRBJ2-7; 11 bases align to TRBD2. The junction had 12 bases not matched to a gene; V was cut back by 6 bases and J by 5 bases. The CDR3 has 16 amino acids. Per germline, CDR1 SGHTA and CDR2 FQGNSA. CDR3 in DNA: TGTGCCAGCAGTTTACTAGCGGGAGTACCCATCCACGAGCAGTACTTC. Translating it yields CASSLLAGVPIHEQYF.